The 13 T cell receptor beta chains below were found in one sample sequenced in a study of OX40 agonist ivuxolimab in advanced cancers. Sequenced by immunoSEQ multiplex PCR; TCRdb stores in-frame clones only, minus some. This sample carries under 20,000 clones, over 75% of them seen once, and the ten largest clones take approximately 67%. Sample: CD4+ or CD8+ T cells sorted from blood, taken in a trial of the OX40 agonist ivuxolimab. All receptors derive from an adult with an advanced solid tumor such as melanoma, head and neck, liver or kidney cancer.

This chain connects TRBV6-5 to TRBJ2-1, with 11 bases aligning to TRBD1. The CDR3 loop spans 15 amino acids. Looked up from germline, CDR1 is MNHEY and CDR2 is SVGAGI. Trimming took 5 bases from V and 8 from J; bases not matched to a gene: 8. DNA for the CDR3: TGTGCCAGCAGTCTCCGGGACAGGGGGAGTGATGAGCAGTTCTTC. This codes for CASSLRDRGSDEQFF.

Note on this clone: This CDR3 is also generated by other DNA sequences in the sample. This CDR3 is CASSPQGGPYEQYF. The CDR3 nucleotides are TGTGCCAGTAGTCCGCAGGGGGGCCCCTACGAGCAGTACTTC. This sequence joins TRBV19 and TRBJ2-7; D possibly corresponds to TRBD1 (7 bases). Trimming shortened V by 5 bases and J by 2 bases, and 13 bases separated the two germline ends. This CDR3 is built from 14 residues. Germline lookup yields CDR1 LNHDA and CDR2 SQIVND (reference sequence). The full variable domain, its missing parts supplied by reference TRBV19 and TRBJ2-7, is DGGITQSPKYLFRKEGQNVTLSCEQNLNHDAMYWYRQDPGQGLRLIYYSQIVNDFQKGDIAEGYSVSREKKESFPLTVTSAQKNPTAFYLCASSPQGGPYEQYFGPGTRLTVT.

This sequence joins TRBV28 and TRBJ2-4; no clear D. The length of the CDR3 is 15 residues. Germline CDR1 and CDR2: MDHEN and SYDVKM. V lost 2 bases and J 0 bases, leaving 8 bases between the germline ends. The CDR3 loop is CASSLGLVAKNIQYF. The CDR3 DNA sequence: TGTGCCAGCAGTTTAGGCTTAGTAGCCAAAAACATTCAGTACTTC. Full variable domain (missing parts from reference TRBV28 and TRBJ2-4): DVKVTQSSRYLVKRTGEKVFLECVQDMDHENMFWYRQDPGLGLRLIYFSYDVKMKEKGDIPEGYSVSREKKERFSLILESASTNQTSMYLCASSLGLVAKNIQYFGAGTRLSVL.

The chain uses TRBV7-8 and TRBJ1-2; tentative D call: TRBD1 (6 bases). CDR1 and CDR2 (germline): SGHVS, FQNEAQ. Trimming stripped 3 bases from V and 1 base from J, with 15 bases between. This CDR3 spans 16 amino acids. For the CDR3, the DNA is TGTGCCAGCAGCTTCAGCCGGGACACACTTAACTATGGCTACACCTTC. Its translation: CASSFSRDTLNYGYTF.

The rearrangement uses TRBV27 and TRBJ1-1; 12 bases map to TRBD1. V gave up 2 bases and J gave up 4 bases; unmatched junction bases: 8. Germline V CDR1 and CDR2: MNHEY, SMNVEV (reference sequence). The CDR3 runs 17 residues. The CDR3 here is CASSLAGTGGAGTEAFF. As DNA, the CDR3 is TGTGCCAGCAGTTTAGCCGGGACAGGGGGCGCGGGCACTGAAGCTTTCTTT.

The chain joins TRBV7-9 to TRBJ2-7, with TRBD1 matching 11 bases. Germline-derived CDR1 and CDR2 are SEHNR and FQNEAQ (reference sequence). The CDR3 sequence is 14 residues long. V trimming: 6 bases; J trimming: 4 bases; junction bases outside the gene matches: 5. The CDR3 region is CASRPGQGAYEQYF. As DNA, the CDR3 is TGTGCCAGCAGACCAGGACAGGGGGCATACGAGCAGTACTTC.

CDR3 sequence reads: CASSRTGVVYNEQFF. In DNA form, the CDR3 reads TGTGCCAGTAGTCGGACAGGGGTAGTTTACAATGAGCAGTTCTTC. The chain joins TRBV19 to TRBJ2-1; 9 bases line up with TRBD1. Trimming removed 5 bases from V and 4 bases from J; junction bases left unmatched: 6. The CDR3 has 15 residues. The germline V gene has CDR1 LNHDA and CDR2 SQIVND (reference sequence).

This rearrangement joins TRBV9 to TRBJ2-1; 10 bases fit TRBD2. The V segment lost 1 base and the J segment 7 bases; nucleotides outside the gene matches: 8. The germline CDR1 and CDR2 sequences are SGDLS and YYNGEE. The CDR3 is made up of 16 amino acids. CDR3 bases: TGTGCCAGCAGCGTAAGTACTAGCGGGATGAGTAATGAGCAGTTCTTC. Its protein is CASSVSTSGMSNEQFF. Looking up the rest from reference TRBV9 and TRBJ2-1 gives the full variable domain: DSGVTQTPKHLITATGQRVTLRCSPRSGDLSVYWYQQSLDQGLQFLIQYYNGEERAKGNILERFSAQQFPDLHSELNLSSLELGDSALYFCASSVSTSGMSNEQFFGPGTRLTVL.

V usage is TRBV27 and J usage is TRBJ2-1; 8 nucleotides match TRBD2. J gave up 6 bases and V 2 bases, and 6 bases lay outside the gene matches. The germline gives CDR1 MNHEY, CDR2 SMNVEV (reference sequence). The CDR3 contains 15 residues. CDR3: CASSLKGLVGNEQFF. The CDR3 DNA follows: TGTGCCAGCAGTTTAAAGGGACTAGTTGGCAATGAGCAGTTCTTC.

The rearrangement uses TRBV7-8 and TRBJ2-1; 7 positions match TRBD2. Losses at the gene ends were 5 bases for V and 9 bases for J; bases not matched to a gene: 4. Germline V lookup: CDR1 SGHVS, CDR2 FQNEAQ. The CDR3 length is 12 residues. The CDR3 loop is CASSPGTTEQFF. For the CDR3, the DNA is TGTGCCAGCAGCCCTGGGACTACTGAGCAGTTCTTC. The whole variable domain, filled in from reference TRBV7-8 and TRBJ2-1, reads GAGVSQSPRYKVAKRGQDVALRCDPISGHVSLFWYQQALGQGPEFLTYFQNEAQLDKSGLPSDRFFAERPEGSVSTLKIQRTQQEDSAVYLCASSPGTTEQFFGPGTRLTVL.

The count of this clone is one. This chain links TRBV6-1 with TRBJ2-1; no firm D call. The CDR3 runs 12 residues. CDR1 is MNHNS, CDR2 SASEGT, per germline. The germline V and J ends were trimmed by 8 bases and 0 bases, with 5 bases remaining between them. This CDR3 is CASGHSYNEQFF. CDR3 coding DNA: TGTGCCAGCGGTCACTCCTACAATGAGCAGTTCTTC.

Only a few counts were recorded for this clone. The V call is TRBV7-9, the J call TRBJ2-1; 11 positions match TRBD2. The CDR3 has 16 residues. With 4 bases clipped from V and 2 bases from J, the junction kept 4 bases outside the gene matches. Germline CDR1 is SEHNR and CDR2 is FQNEAQ (reference sequence). CDR3 sequence reads: CASSSIAGGTYNEQFF. The CDR3 DNA reads TGTGCCAGCAGCTCAATAGCGGGAGGGACCTACAATGAGCAGTTCTTC.

The chain recombines TRBV7-9 with TRBJ1-2; D is uncertain. The germline V gene has CDR1 SEHNR and CDR2 FQNEAQ (reference sequence). The CDR3 loop spans 16 amino acids. V was trimmed by 3 bases and J by 2 bases, leaving 16 bases between them. For the CDR3, the DNA is TGTGCCAGCAGCTTGGGCCTACACGAATTGAACTATGGCTACACCTTC. This translates into CASSLGLHELNYGYTF.